This TCR beta chain was sequenced in a study of T cells in Graves' hyperthyroidism and ophthalmopathy. About this clonotype: The antigen is unknown.

Study outcomes and limitations: Most thyroid clonotypes that were expanded above 0.001 also turned up in blood.

Regions amplified from RNA transcripts were the TCR beta CDR3 regions. The TCR CDR3 was amplified in a first-round RT-PCR using the HTBI primer set. TCRdb fed the multiplex PCR reads into MiXCR, producing one record per CDR3 protein. The sample includes over 250,000 distinct CDR3 sequences, around 25% of them seen just once. The sequencing sample was made of blood. The receptor's source is a man aged 35 to 55 with Graves' hyperthyroidism that later progressed to Graves' ophthalmopathy.

CDR3 amino acids: CASSVERGGNQPQHF. CDR3 sequence (DNA): TGCGCCAGCAGCGTCGAGAGGGGCGGGAATCAGCCCCAGCATTTT. This sequence joins TRBV4-1 and TRBJ1-5; weak D call: TRBD1 (5 bases). V lost 5 bases to trimming and J lost 4 bases, with 15 bases between them. Germline CDR1 is MGHRA and CDR2 is YSYEKL. There are 15 residues in the CDR3.